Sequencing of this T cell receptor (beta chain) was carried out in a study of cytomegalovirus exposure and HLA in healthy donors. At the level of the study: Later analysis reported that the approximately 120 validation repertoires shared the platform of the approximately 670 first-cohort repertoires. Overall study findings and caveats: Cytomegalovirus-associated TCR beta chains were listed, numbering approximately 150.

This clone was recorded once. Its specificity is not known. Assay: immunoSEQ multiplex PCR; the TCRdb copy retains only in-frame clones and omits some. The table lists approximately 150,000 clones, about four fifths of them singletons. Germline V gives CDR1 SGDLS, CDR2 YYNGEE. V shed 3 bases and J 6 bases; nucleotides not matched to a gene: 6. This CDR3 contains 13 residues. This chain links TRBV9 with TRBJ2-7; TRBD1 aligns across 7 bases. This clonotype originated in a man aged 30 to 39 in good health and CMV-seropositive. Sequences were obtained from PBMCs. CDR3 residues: CASSATGYGEQYF. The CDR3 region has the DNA TGTGCCAGCAGCGCGACAGGGTACGGCGAGCAGTACTTC.